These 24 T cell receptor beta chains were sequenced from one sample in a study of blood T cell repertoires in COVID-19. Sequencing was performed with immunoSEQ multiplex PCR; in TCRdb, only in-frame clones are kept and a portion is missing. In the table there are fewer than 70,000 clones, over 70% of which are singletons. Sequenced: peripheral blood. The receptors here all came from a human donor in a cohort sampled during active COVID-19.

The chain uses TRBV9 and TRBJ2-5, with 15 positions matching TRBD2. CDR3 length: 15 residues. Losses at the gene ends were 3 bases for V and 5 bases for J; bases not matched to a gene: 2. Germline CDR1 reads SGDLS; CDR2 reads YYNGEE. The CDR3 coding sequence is TGTGCCAGCAGCGCGGGGACTAGCGGGGGGGAGACCCAGTACTTC. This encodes CASSAGTSGGETQYF.

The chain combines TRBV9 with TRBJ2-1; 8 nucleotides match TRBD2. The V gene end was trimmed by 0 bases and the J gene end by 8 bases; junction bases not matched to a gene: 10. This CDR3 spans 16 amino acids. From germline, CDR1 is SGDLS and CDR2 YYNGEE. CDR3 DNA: TGTGCCAGCAGCGTAGAAGCCGGGGGGGGCCTCGATGAGCAGTTCTTC. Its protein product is CASSVEAGGGLDEQFF.

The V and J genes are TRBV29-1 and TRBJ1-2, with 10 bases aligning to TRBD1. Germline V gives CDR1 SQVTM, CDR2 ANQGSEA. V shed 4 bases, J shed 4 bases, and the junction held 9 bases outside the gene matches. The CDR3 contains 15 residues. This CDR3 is CSVVRDRGPSYGYTF. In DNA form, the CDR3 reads TGCAGCGTTGTGAGAGACAGGGGGCCGAGCTATGGCTACACCTTC.

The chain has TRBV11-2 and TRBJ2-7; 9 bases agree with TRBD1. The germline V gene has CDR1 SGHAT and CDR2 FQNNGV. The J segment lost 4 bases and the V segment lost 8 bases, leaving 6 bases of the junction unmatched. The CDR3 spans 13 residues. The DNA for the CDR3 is TGTGCCAGCTTAGGACAGGGGCGGTACGAGCAGTACTTC. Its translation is CASLGQGRYEQYF.

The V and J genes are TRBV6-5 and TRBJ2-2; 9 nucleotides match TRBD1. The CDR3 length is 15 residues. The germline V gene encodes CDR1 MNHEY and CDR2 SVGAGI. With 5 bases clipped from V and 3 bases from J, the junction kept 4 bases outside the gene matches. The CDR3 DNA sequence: TGTGCCAGCAGTAGGGGGGACAGGGACACCGGGGAGCTGTTTTTT. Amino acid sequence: CASSRGDRDTGELFF.

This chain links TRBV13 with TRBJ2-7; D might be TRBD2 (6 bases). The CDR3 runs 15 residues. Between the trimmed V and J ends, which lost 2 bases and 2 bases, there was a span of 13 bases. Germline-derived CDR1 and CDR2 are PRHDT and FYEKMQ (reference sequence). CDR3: CASSLWGGMTYEQYF. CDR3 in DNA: TGTGCCAGCAGCTTATGGGGCGGGATGACCTACGAGCAGTACTTC.

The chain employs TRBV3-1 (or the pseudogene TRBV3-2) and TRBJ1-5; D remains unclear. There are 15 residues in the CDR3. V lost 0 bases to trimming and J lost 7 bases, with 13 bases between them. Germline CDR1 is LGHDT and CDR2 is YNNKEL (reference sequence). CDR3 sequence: CASSQDYGHTQPQHF. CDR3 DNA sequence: TGTGCCAGCAGCCAAGATTATGGTCACACACAGCCCCAGCATTTT.

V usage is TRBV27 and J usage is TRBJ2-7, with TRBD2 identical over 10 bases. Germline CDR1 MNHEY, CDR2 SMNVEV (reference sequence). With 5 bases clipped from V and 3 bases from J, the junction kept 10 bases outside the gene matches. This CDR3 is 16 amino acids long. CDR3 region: CASSRLAGAINYEQYF. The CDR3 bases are TGTGCCAGCAGTCGACTAGCGGGTGCGATTAACTACGAGCAGTACTTC.

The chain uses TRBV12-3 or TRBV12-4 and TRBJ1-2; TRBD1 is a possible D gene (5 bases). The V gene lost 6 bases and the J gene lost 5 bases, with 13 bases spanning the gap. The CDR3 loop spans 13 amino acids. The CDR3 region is CASSRNGGYGYTF. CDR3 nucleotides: TGTGCCAGCAGCAGAAACGGGGGTTATGGCTACACCTTC.

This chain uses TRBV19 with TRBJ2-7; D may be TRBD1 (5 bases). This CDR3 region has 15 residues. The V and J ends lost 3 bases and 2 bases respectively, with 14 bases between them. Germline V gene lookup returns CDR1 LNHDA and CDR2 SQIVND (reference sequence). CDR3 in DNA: TGTGCCAGTAGTATTTCTTCAGGGCTCCCCTACGAGCAGTACTTC. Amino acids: CASSISSGLPYEQYF.

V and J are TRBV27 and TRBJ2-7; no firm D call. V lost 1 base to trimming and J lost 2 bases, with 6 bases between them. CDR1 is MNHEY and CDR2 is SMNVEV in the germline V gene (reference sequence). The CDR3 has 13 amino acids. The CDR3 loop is CASSLWQAYEQYF. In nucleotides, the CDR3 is TGTGCCAGCAGTTTATGGCAGGCCTACGAGCAGTACTTC.

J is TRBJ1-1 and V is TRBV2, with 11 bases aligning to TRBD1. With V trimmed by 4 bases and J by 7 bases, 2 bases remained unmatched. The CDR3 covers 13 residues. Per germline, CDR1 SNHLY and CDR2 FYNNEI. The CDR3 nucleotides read TGTGCCAGCAGTGGGACAGGGGGCTTTGAAGCTTTCTTT. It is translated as CASSGTGGFEAFF.

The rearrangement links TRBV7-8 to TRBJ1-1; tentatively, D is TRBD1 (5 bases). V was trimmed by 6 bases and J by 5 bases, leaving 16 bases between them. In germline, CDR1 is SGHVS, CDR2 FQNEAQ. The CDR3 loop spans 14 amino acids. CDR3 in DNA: TGTGCCAGCAGGCTAGCCGGGGGACGGACTGAAGCTTTCTTT. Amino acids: CASRLAGGRTEAFF. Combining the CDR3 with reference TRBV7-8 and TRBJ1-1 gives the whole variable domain GAGVSQSPRYKVAKRGQDVALRCDPISGHVSLFWYQQALGQGPEFLTYFQNEAQLDKSGLPSDRFFAERPEGSVSTLKIQRTQQEDSAVYLCASRLAGGRTEAFFGQGTRLTVV.

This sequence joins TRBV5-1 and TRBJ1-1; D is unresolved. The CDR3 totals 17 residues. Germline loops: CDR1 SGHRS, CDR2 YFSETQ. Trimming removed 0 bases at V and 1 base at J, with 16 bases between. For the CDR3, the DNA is TGCGCCAGCAGCTTGGGTGTCCTACAGAGCGGGAACACTGAAGCTTTCTTT. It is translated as CASSLGVLQSGNTEAFF.

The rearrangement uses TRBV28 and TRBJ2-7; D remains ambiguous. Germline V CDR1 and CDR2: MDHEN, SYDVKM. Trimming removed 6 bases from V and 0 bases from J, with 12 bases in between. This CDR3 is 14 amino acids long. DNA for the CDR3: TGTGCCAGCAGAATGTTTGTAGACTCCTACGAGCAGTACTTC. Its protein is CASRMFVDSYEQYF.

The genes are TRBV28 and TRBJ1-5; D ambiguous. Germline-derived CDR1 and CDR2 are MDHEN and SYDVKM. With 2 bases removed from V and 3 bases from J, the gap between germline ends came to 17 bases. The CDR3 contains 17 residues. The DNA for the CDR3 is TGTGCCAGCAGTTTAGGCGGAACACGAAATTACAATCAGCCCCAGCATTTT. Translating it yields CASSLGGTRNYNQPQHF.

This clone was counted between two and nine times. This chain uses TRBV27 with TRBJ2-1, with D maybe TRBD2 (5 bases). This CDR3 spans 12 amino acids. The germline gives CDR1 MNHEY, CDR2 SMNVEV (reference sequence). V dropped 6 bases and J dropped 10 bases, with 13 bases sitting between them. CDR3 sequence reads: CASSPGGSEQFF. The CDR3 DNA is TGTGCCAGCAGCCCAGGAGGCTCCGAGCAGTTCTTC.

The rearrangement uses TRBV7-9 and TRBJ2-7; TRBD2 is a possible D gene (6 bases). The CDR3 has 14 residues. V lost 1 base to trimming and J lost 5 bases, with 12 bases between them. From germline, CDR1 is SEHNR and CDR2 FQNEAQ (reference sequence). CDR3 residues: CASSLDGRFNEQYF. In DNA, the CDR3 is TGTGCCAGCAGCTTAGACGGGAGATTTAACGAGCAGTACTTC. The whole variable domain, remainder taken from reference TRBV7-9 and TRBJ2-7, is DTGVSQNPRHKITKRGQNVTFRCDPISEHNRLYWYRQTLGQGPEFLTYFQNEAQLEKSRLLSDRFSAERPKGSFSTLEIQRTEQGDSAMYLCASSLDGRFNEQYFGPGTRLTVT.

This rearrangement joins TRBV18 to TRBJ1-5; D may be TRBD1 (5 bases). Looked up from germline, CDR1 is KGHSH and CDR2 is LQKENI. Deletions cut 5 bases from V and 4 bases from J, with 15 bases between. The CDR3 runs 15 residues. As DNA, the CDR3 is TGTGCCAGCTCAAGGTCGGGGGTAAAGAATCAGCCCCAGCATTTT. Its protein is CASSRSGVKNQPQHF.

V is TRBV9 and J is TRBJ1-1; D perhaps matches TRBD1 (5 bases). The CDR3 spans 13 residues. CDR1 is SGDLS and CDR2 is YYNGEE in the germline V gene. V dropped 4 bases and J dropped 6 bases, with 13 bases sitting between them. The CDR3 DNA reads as TGTGCCAGCAGCCCGACGGGGGGACCTGAAGCTTTCTTT. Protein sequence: CASSPTGGPEAFF.

The CDR3 DNA follows: TGTGCCAGCAGGCCGGACAGGGAAGCCTACGAGCAGTACTTC. Amino acid sequence: CASRPDREAYEQYF. The chain couples TRBV28 to TRBJ2-7, with 8 bases that match TRBD1. The CDR3 covers 14 residues. The trim removed 6 bases at V and 2 bases at J, leaving 6 bases unmatched. Germline V gene lookup returns CDR1 MDHEN and CDR2 SYDVKM.

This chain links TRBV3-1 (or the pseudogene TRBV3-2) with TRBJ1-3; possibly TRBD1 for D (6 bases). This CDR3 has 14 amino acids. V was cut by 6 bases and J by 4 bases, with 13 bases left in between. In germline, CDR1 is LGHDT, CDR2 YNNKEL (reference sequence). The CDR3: CASSRTGTGNTIYF. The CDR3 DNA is TGTGCCAGCAGTCGTACAGGGACCGGAAACACCATATATTTT.

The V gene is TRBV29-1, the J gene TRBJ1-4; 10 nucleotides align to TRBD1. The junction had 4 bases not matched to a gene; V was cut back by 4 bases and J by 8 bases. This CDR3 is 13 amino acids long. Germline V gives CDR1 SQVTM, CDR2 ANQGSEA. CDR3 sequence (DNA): TGCAGCGTTGTTGGGACAGGGGTCGAAAAACTGTTTTTT. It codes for CSVVGTGVEKLFF.

The CDR3 loop reads CASSWGGTGGTEAFF. CDR3 DNA sequence: TGTGCCAGCAGTTGGGGAGGGACAGGGGGCACTGAAGCTTTCTTT. V usage is TRBV6-2 or TRBV6-3 and J usage is TRBJ1-1; 11 positions match TRBD1. The germline CDR1 and CDR2 sequences are MNHEY and SVGEGT. This CDR3 region has 15 residues. V was clipped by 4 bases and J by 4 bases; unmatched bases: 5.